Here is one T cell receptor beta chain with its context. Its antigen is not yet known. It has no much larger one-base neighbor in the sample; base qualities were not kept. The time point label, read with the paper, signifies: blood from clinic visit 5 months post-surgery; TSC patient then seizure free. The surgery cases showing the highest brain T cell transcript signatures were chosen for TCR beta chain sequencing of brain tissue and, when available, of blood. Patients had been treated with at least one anti-epileptic drug before surgery. TCR-sequenced patients were children with drug-resistant epilepsy due to tuberous sclerosis complex, focal cortical dysplasia, Rasmussen encephalitis or hemimegalencephaly. Bulk genomic DNA was extracted from unsorted brain tissue and whole blood with the Monarch genomic DNA purification kit. This sample was taken from a study of brain T cells in children with intractable seizures (dated by TCRdb to the early 2020s). Turning to the overall study: Resected brain tissue from fewer than 60 pediatric epilepsy surgery cases was initially screened for immune gene transcripts with a NanoString immunology panel. Among the 12 selected surgery cases, pre-surgery blood was additionally sequenced for eight, leaving four cases with brain tissue only.

From cysteine to phenylalanine, the CDR3 is 15 amino acids long. Only CDR3 DNA remains: 45 bases, in frame from the first base. The CDR1 and CDR2 encoded by the germline V gene are SNHLY and FYNNEI. Germline trimming: 8 bases from V, 5 bases from J; junction bases outside gene matches: 12. Paper-wide results and their limitations: Because pre- and post-surgery blood were sequenced to different depths, clones absent from the pre-surgery sample may reflect undersampling. Viral specificity was inferred solely from CDR3 sequence similarity, and the HCMV serostatus of the patients was not known.

The immunoSEQ assay was used to generate TCR beta chain sequences from genomic DNA. As for how the authors treated the data: CDR3 sequences that did not begin with the conserved framework cysteine at position 104 were removed manually. To get clonality, the normalized Shannon's Diversity Index was subtracted from one, giving values from 0 (maximal diversity) to 1 (oligoclonal). Differences in the frequency of the same CDR3 between samples, such as brain versus blood, were assessed with chi-squared comparison-of-proportions tests. Public clonotypes were identified through searches of immuneACCESS, and similarity to known antiviral clonotypes was evaluated with the VDJdb browser. TCRdb stores this immuneACCESS table with in-frame sequences only. Part of the clones is absent; in the studies checked, under half of the shortfall reflects unresolved V genes, and no reason is known for the rest. Clone size and V and J calls were adopted from that table, with D and trimming inferred from the DNA. In all, the sample holds hundreds of thousands of clones, and nearly 95% of those were seen once. The top ten clones comprise 5.7% of the sample.

The sample here was peripheral blood, taken less than 6 months after surgery. This clonotype was sampled from a boy under two years old with tuberous sclerosis and intractable seizures. In this chain, TRBV2 is recombined with TRBJ1-5, with TRBD1 matching 7 junction bases. The nucleotide sequence reads TGTGCCAGCGAGATTTCCACAGGGGCGGATCAGCCCCAGCATTTT. It is translated as CASEISTGADQPQHF. Reference TRBV2 and TRBJ1-5 proteins supply the regions before and after the CDR3; the full variable domain is: EPEVTQTPSHQVTQMGQEVILRCVPISNHLYFYWYRQILGQKVEFLVSFYNNEISEKSEIFDDQFSVERPDGSNFTLKIRSTKLEDSAMYFCASEISTGADQPQHFGDGTRLSIL.